The next 20 T cell receptor beta chains were all read from a single sample in a study of technical replicates of blood from a handful of donors. Sequenced by immunoSEQ multiplex PCR; TCRdb stores in-frame clones only, minus some. The data hold approximately 65,000 clones, with 86% observed a single time. The sequencing sample was made of PBMCs. The source is a human donor in good health. Some clones in this sample may be carry-over from other donors' samples.

The chain is built from TRBV7-2 and TRBJ2-7, with 11 bases matching TRBD2. Germline values: CDR1 SGHTA, CDR2 FQGNSA. The CDR3 is made up of 16 amino acids. Trimming at V came to 5 bases and at J to 6 bases, leaving 12 bases not matched to a gene. In DNA, the CDR3 is TGTGCCAGCAGCCCCGCCTTAGCGGGGGGGCGGCGCGAGCAGTACTTC. This encodes CASSPALAGGRREQYF.

The V call is TRBV7-9, the J call TRBJ2-7; the match to TRBD1 covers 7 bases. Germline-derived CDR1 and CDR2 are SEHNR and FQNEAQ (reference sequence). After removal of 3 bases from V and 2 bases from J, the junction contained 10 bases not matched to a gene. The CDR3 length is 16 residues. The CDR3 is CASSLAGQVGAYEQYF. The DNA of the CDR3 is TGTGCCAGCAGCTTGGCCGGACAGGTTGGGGCCTACGAGCAGTACTTC.

The chain combines TRBV7-9 with TRBJ2-7; unclear D gene. The CDR3 has 12 amino acids. In germline, CDR1 is SEHNR, CDR2 FQNEAQ (reference sequence). V gave up 1 base and J gave up 6 bases, with 7 bases separating them. The CDR3 sequence is CASSLGSGEQYF. Here the CDR3 DNA reads TGTGCCAGCAGCTTAGGGTCGGGCGAGCAGTACTTC.

The J gene is TRBJ2-2, the V gene TRBV27; D is unclear. Germline lookup yields CDR1 MNHEY and CDR2 SMNVEV (reference sequence). This CDR3 spans 14 amino acids. Trimming cost V 1 base and J 1 base, with 4 bases left between them. CDR3 sequence: CASSLFGNTGELFF. CDR3 in DNA: TGTGCCAGCAGTTTATTCGGGAACACCGGGGAGCTGTTTTTT.

The genes are TRBV6-1 and TRBJ2-6; 14 bases map to TRBD2. Germline trimming cut 3 bases from V and 2 bases from J; bases unmatched to any gene: 0. Germline V gene sequence: CDR1 MNHNS, CDR2 SASEGT. The CDR3 length is 17 residues. CDR3 nucleotides: TGTGCCAGCAGTGAGGGACTAGCGGGAGCTGGGGCCAACGTCCTGACTTTC. This codes for CASSEGLAGAGANVLTF.

CDR3 protein: CSVEGDRVDEQYF. The CDR3 bases are TGCAGCGTTGAAGGGGACAGGGTCGACGAGCAGTACTTC. The gene calls are TRBV29-1 and TRBJ2-7; 9 nucleotides line up with TRBD1. The CDR3 totals 13 residues. Per germline, CDR1 SQVTM and CDR2 ANQGSEA. The V gene end was trimmed by 1 base and the J gene end by 5 bases; junction bases not matched to a gene: 3.

This chain connects TRBV11-2 to TRBJ2-1, with a possible D match to TRBD2 (5 bases). Trimming removed 3 bases from V and 12 bases from J, with 21 bases in between. This CDR3 is 15 amino acids long. The germline V gene has CDR1 SGHAT and CDR2 FQNNGV. CDR3 DNA sequence: TGTGCCAGCAGCTTTCCGAATCGACCCAGCGGCGGGCAGTTCTTC. This sequence encodes CASSFPNRPSGGQFF.

The chain links TRBV10-3 to TRBJ2-7, with 10 nucleotides matching TRBD2. Germline CDR1 is ENHRY and CDR2 is SYGVKD. V trimming: 10 bases; J trimming: 4 bases; junction bases outside the gene matches: 7. The CDR3 sequence is 13 residues long. The CDR3 DNA follows: TGTGCCAGTTCGCTAGCGGGGGATTACGAGCAGTACTTC. Translated: CASSLAGDYEQYF.

The chain combines TRBV11-2 with TRBJ2-1, with no clear D. CDR3 length equals 16 residues. Trimming removed 1 base at V and 1 base at J, with 11 bases between. Germline loops: CDR1 SGHAT, CDR2 FQNNGV. CDR3 nucleotide sequence: TGTGCCAGCAGCTTAGTCCCTAGAAGGTCCTACAATGAGCAGTTCTTC. Amino acids: CASSLVPRRSYNEQFF.

This clone was seen once. The CDR3 is CASSGTGRFGNTEAFF. The CDR3 coding sequence is TGCGCCAGCAGCGGGACAGGGAGGTTTGGGAACACTGAAGCTTTCTTT. The chain has TRBV4-3 and TRBJ1-1, with TRBD1 matching over 9 bases. The CDR3 loop spans 16 amino acids. Germline V gene lookup returns CDR1 LGHNA and CDR2 YSLEER. With 5 bases clipped from V and 1 base from J, the junction kept 8 bases outside the gene matches.

The chain is built from TRBV21-1 and TRBJ2-6; TRBD2, the table's D call, lacks a check against the DNA. TRBV21-1 is described as a pseudogene. The CDR3 has 18 amino acids. The CDR3 spells CASSKFSHGCSGANVLTF. The CDR3 DNA sequence: TGTGCCAGCAGCAAATTTAGCCACGGCTGCTCTGGGGCCAACGTCCTGACTTTC.

In this sample, this clone turned up once. The V call is TRBV9, the J call TRBJ2-5; weak D call: TRBD2 (6 bases). In germline, CDR1 is SGDLS, CDR2 YYNGEE. There are 17 residues in the CDR3. V dropped 9 bases and J dropped 0 bases, with 24 bases sitting between them. The CDR3 DNA reads as TGTGCCAATTGCACACGAGGGGACTTCATGTACCAAGAGACCCAGTACTTC. Its protein is CANCTRGDFMYQETQYF.

CDR3 sequence: CASSQNSETDTQYF. The CDR3 DNA reads as TGCGCCAGCAGCCAAAATAGCGAAACAGATACGCAGTATTTT. This chain uses TRBV5-1 with TRBJ2-3; D may be TRBD2 (5 bases). This CDR3 is 14 amino acids long. Germline V gene lookup returns CDR1 SGHRS and CDR2 YFSETQ. V shed 4 bases and J shed 3 bases, with 12 bases lying between them.

The rearrangement uses TRBV21-1 and TRBJ1-1; whether TRBD1, the table's D call, matches the DNA was not checked. TRBV21-1 is designated a pseudogene. This CDR3 region has 13 residues. The CDR3 protein is CASSNRGGAEAFF. The CDR3 DNA follows: TGTGCCAGCAGCAACCGAGGGGGTGCGGAAGCTTTCTTT.

The rearrangement joins TRBV6-7 to TRBJ2-5; 8 bases are a match to TRBD2. TRBV6-7 belongs to the ORF category, with a function that is uncertain. The CDR3 is 21 residues long. V dropped 7 bases and J dropped 5; count of bases not matched to a gene: 30. The CDR3 reads CASNSLGQSALAVLWWETQYF. CDR3 DNA sequence: TGTGCCAGCAACTCTTTGGGACAATCGGCACTAGCGGTTCTCTGGTGGGAGACCCAGTACTTC.

This chain uses TRBV7-9 with TRBJ2-7; D possibly corresponds to TRBD2 (5 bases). V shed 1 base and J shed 1 base, with 11 bases lying between them. CDR1 and CDR2 from the germline V gene are SEHNR and FQNEAQ (reference sequence). The CDR3 spans 15 residues. The CDR3 DNA reads as TGTGCCAGCAGCTTAGGGGCGGGTATGTCCTACGAGCAGTACTTC. This codes for CASSLGAGMSYEQYF.

This chain links TRBV15 with TRBJ2-1; D ambiguous. This CDR3 spans 14 amino acids. The V and J ends lost 0 bases and 7 bases respectively, with 10 bases between them. CDR1 is LNHNV, CDR2 YYDKDF, per germline (reference sequence). The chain's CDR3 is CATSRENSWNEQFF. Here the CDR3 DNA reads TGTGCCACCAGCAGAGAAAATAGCTGGAATGAGCAGTTCTTC.

The CDR3 nucleotides are TGTGCCAGCAGCTTTCGACAGGTAACCCTGAACACTGAAGCTTTCTTT. Amino acids: CASSFRQVTLNTEAFF. The chain couples TRBV7-2 to TRBJ1-1, with D tentatively TRBD1 (6 bases). The V and J ends lost 3 bases and 0 bases respectively, with 14 bases between them. This CDR3 is built from 16 residues. Per germline, CDR1 SGHTA and CDR2 FQGNSA.

The gene calls are TRBV7-6 and TRBJ2-2, with a possible D match to TRBD2 (5 bases). Germline V gene lookup returns CDR1 SGHVS and CDR2 FNYEAQ. The CDR3 consists of 13 residues. V dropped 7 bases and J dropped 6 bases, with 12 bases sitting between them. The CDR3 sequence is CASTPGGAGELFF. CDR3 bases: TGTGCCAGCACCCCAGGAGGCGCCGGGGAGCTGTTTTTT.

The gene calls are TRBV5-1 and TRBJ2-5; 8 nucleotides agree with TRBD2. CDR1 and CDR2 (germline): SGHRS, YFSETQ. CDR3 length equals 17 residues. J was trimmed by 4 bases and V by 1 base; bases with no gene match: 12. CDR3 in amino acids: CASSLSGPAGAGETQYF. The CDR3 bases are TGCGCCAGCAGCTTGTCAGGACCAGCGGGAGCCGGAGAGACCCAGTACTTC.